The rows below give T cell receptor beta chains drawn from one sample of a study of shared clonotypes between healthy human individuals. Only in-frame clones appear in the TCRdb table, and some are missing; sequencing was by immunoSEQ multiplex PCR. The sample has under 350,000 clones; about nine tenths are singletons. Sequencing input: memory CD8+ T cells sorted from blood. Receptors originate from a man in his late teens or twenties in good health. Both conserved end residues are part of each CDR3. D genes are given only for firm matches. Clone size is given for some rows only: seen once, a few or many times, or a class if the clone is expanded.

>-|TRBV14|-|TRBJ2-7
TGTGCCAGCAGCCCATTGGAACGCGGGATATCCTACGAGCAGTACTTC
CASSPLERGISYEQYF
>-|TRBV30|TRBD2|TRBJ2-1
TGTGCCTGGACCCATACCCTCTGGACTAGCGGAACCCACTACAATGAGCAGTTCTTC
CAWTHTLWTSGTHYNEQFF
>once|TRBV4-1|-|TRBJ2-1
TGCGCCAGCAGCCAAGACCGGGACAACTACAATGAGCAGTTCTTC
CASSQDRDNYNEQFF
>-|TRBV12-5|-|TRBJ2-2
TGTGCTAGTGGCGAATTCGTACGGGTCACCGGGGAGCTGTTTTTT
CASGEFVRVTGELFF
>-|TRBV5-1|-|TRBJ2-1
TGCGCCAGCAGTTTGGAGGTTCTCTACAATGAGCAGTTCTTC
CASSLEVLYNEQFF
>few|TRBV11-2|TRBD1|TRBJ2-7
TGTGCCAGCAGCTCGTACCGGAGGGACAGGGGGCATAACGAGCAGTACTTC
CASSSYRRDRGHNEQYF
>-|TRBV4-3|-|TRBJ2-7
TGCGCCAGCAGCCAAGATCCGTCAGGGCTAGTCTCCTACGAGCAGTACTTC
CASSQDPSGLVSYEQYF
>-|TRBV6-1|-|TRBJ2-7
TGTGCCAGCCGCGGACGGAGTTCCTACGAGCAGTACTTC
CASRGRSSYEQYF
>-|TRBV30|TRBD2|TRBJ2-2
TGTGCCTGGAGTGTTATTCCTAGCGGGAGTTCCGGGGAGCTGTTTTTT
CAWSVIPSGSSGELFF
>once|TRBV10-2|-|TRBJ2-7
TGCGCCAGCATGGAGGACGGAAGCTCCTACGAGCAGTACTTC
CASMEDGSSYEQYF
>-|TRBV4-3|-|TRBJ2-2
TGCGCCAGCAGCCCTCCTTTTCCCGGGGAGCTGTTTTTT
CASSPPFPGELFF
>-|TRBV6-5|-|TRBJ1-1
TGTGCCAGCAGTTACTCTGGGGTGGGCACTGAAGCTTTCTTT
CASSYSGVGTEAFF
>once|TRBV16|-|TRBJ2-7
TGTGCCAGCAGCCTTCTATACTCCTACGAGCAGTACTTC
CASSLLYSYEQYF
>-|TRBV4-1|TRBD1|TRBJ2-1
TGCGCCAGCAGCCAAGGCAGGACAGGGTTGAATGAGCAGTTCTTC
CASSQGRTGLNEQFF
>-|TRBV5-4|TRBD1|TRBJ2-7
TGTGCCAGCAGCCCCCGGGACAGGGGCGAGCAGTACTTC
CASSPRDRGEQYF
>-|TRBV6-1|TRBD1|TRBJ2-7
TGTGCCAGCAGTGAATATGACAGGGTGTACGAGCAGTACTTC
CASSEYDRVYEQYF
>-|TRBV6-1|-|TRBJ1-5
TGTGCCAGCAGTGAAGGCGGAGGACCCCAGCATTTT
CASSEGGGPQHF
>-|TRBV11-1|-|TRBJ2-5
TGTGCCAGCAGCCCCTGGGGGGACCGAGACTCCCAAGAGACCCAGTACTTC
CASSPWGDRDSQETQYF
>-|TRBV28|-|TRBJ2-7
TGTGCCAGCAGTTACGGGCGCAGGGACTCCTACGAGCAGTACTTC
CASSYGRRDSYEQYF
>-|TRBV25-1|-|TRBJ2-3
TGTGCCAGCATCTCCTCCGACTCTTCAGATACGCAGTATTTT
CASISSDSSDTQYF
>-|TRBV5-1|-|TRBJ1-5
TGCGCCAGCAGCCCGGGCCCCGGTCAGCCCCAGCATTTT
CASSPGPGQPQHF
>once|TRBV7-2|-|TRBJ2-5
TGTGCCAGCAGCTTAGTTCAGATCCAAGAGACCCAGTACTTC
CASSLVQIQETQYF
>-|TRBV4-1|-|TRBJ1-4
TGCGCCAGCAGCCAAGTCGGGGGGGCCGAAAAACTGTTTTTT
CASSQVGGAEKLFF
>-|TRBV30|TRBD2|TRBJ2-1
TGTGCCTGGAGTCTGATGGCGGGAGCGCACAATGAGCAGTTCTTC
CAWSLMAGAHNEQFF
>-|TRBV4-1|TRBD2|TRBJ2-7
TGCGCCAGCAGCCAAGAATACACTAGCGGGGGCCCCTACGAGCAGTACTTC
CASSQEYTSGGPYEQYF